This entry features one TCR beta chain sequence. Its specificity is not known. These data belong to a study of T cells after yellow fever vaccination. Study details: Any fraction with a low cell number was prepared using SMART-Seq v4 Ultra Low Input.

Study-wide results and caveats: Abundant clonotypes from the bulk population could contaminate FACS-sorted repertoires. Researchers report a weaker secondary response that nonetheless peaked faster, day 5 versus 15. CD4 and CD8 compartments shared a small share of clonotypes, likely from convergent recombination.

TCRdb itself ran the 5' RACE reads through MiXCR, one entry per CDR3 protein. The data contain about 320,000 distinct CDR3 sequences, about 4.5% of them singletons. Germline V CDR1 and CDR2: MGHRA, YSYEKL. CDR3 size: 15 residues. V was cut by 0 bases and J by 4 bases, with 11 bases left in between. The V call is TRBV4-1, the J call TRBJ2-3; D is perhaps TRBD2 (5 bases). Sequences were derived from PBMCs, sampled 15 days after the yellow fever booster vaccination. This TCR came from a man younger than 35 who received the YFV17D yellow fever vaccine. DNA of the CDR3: TGCGCCAGCAGCCAAGATCAGGTCGGGGCAGATACGCAGTATTTT. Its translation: CASSQDQVGADTQYF.